This T cell receptor beta chain was found in a study of cytomegalovirus exposure and HLA in healthy donors. Study information: Researchers found that about 82% of 350 to 500 genotyped donors fell within the Caucasian-associated ancestry cluster.

The germline V gene has CDR1 WNHNN and CDR2 SYGVQD (reference sequence). The CDR3 contains 14 residues. After removal of 4 bases from V and 4 bases from J, the junction contained 4 bases not matched to a gene. About this clone: Its target is unknown.

The PCR employed 60 Vbeta primers together with 13 Jbeta primers. Original methodology: It was a later analysis that counted tens of millions of unique TCR beta chains, of which about 10 million were shared. Sequenced by immunoSEQ multiplex PCR; TCRdb stores in-frame clones only, minus some. The D gene and trimming were derived from the DNA, and the V and J assignments and clone size from that table. The sample carries some 170,000 clones, around 79% recorded once. Findings of the study overall: An analysis that was carried out later associated about 17,000 TCR beta sequences with HLA alleles at 0.05 false discovery rate. Some TCR beta chains (more than 150 of them) were listed as cytomegalovirus-associated.

The chain links TRBV10-1 to TRBJ2-7, with 10 bases matching TRBD1. Material: PBMCs. This clonotype was sampled from a man aged 35-49 years in good health and CMV-seronegative. CDR3: CASSGGDRGYEQYF. CDR3 coding DNA: TGCGCCAGCAGTGGGGGGGACAGGGGTTACGAGCAGTACTTC.